Listed below are T cell receptor beta chains from one sample, sequenced in a study of identifying expanded T cells in peripheral blood. Method: immunoSEQ multiplex PCR; TCRdb's copy keeps in-frame clones and lacks some. This table holds 50,000 to 65,000 clones, about 85% found once. The sequencing input was blood. Source of these receptors: a person aged 18-70 years in good health. Each CDR3 is given with its conserved first and last residue. D genes are given only for firm matches. Clone size is not always given. Where it is, it says once, few, many or a class for expanded clones.

v_call	j_call	d_call	cdr3_length	clone_size	cdr3_aa	cdr3_nt
TRBV11-2	TRBJ2-2	TRBD1	13	.	CASLYRGIGELFF	TGTGCCAGCCTCTACAGGGGAATCGGGGAGCTGTTTTTT
TRBV30	TRBJ1-1	.	15	.	CAGLKGGLVNTEAFF	TGTGCCGGCCTAAAAGGGGGTCTAGTGAACACTGAAGCTTTCTTT
TRBV5-4	TRBJ2-5	.	13	.	CASSTTSEETQYF	TGTGCCAGCAGCACCACTAGTGAAGAGACCCAGTACTTC
TRBV5-1	TRBJ1-4	TRBD1	16	.	CASSLPRTGQNEKLFF	TGCGCCAGCAGCTTGCCCAGGACAGGGCAAAATGAAAAACTGTTTTTT
TRBV6-5	TRBJ2-7	TRBD1	14	.	CASSRDRLAYEQYF	TGTGCCAGCAGTCGGGACAGGCTAGCCTACGAGCAGTACTTC
TRBV7-2	TRBJ2-1	TRBD2	17	.	CASSSPRLADPYNEQFF	TGTGCCAGCAGCTCCCCAAGGCTAGCGGACCCCTACAATGAGCAGTTCTTC
TRBV19	TRBJ2-3	.	14	.	CASSRDLSADTQYF	TGTGCCAGTAGTAGGGACCTGTCAGCAGATACGCAGTATTTT
TRBV7-2	TRBJ2-1	TRBD2	15	.	CASREGLVEYNEQFF	TGTGCCAGCAGGGAGGGACTAGTCGAGTACAATGAGCAGTTCTTC
TRBV10-3	TRBJ2-3	.	15	.	CAISESGGSTDTQYF	TGTGCCATCAGTGAAAGTGGCGGGAGCACAGATACGCAGTATTTT
TRBV6-1	TRBJ1-3	.	12	.	CASAPKGNTIYF	TGTGCCAGCGCCCCCAAAGGAAACACCATATATTTT
TRBV7-4	TRBJ1-1	TRBD1	17	.	CASSARDRLGEDTEAFF	TGTGCCAGCAGCGCCCGGGACAGGTTAGGGGAGGACACTGAAGCTTTCTTT
TRBV6-5	TRBJ1-2	TRBD1	16	medium-sized	CASSYSRTGGGYGYTF	TGTGCCAGCAGTTACTCCAGGACAGGGGGTGGCTATGGCTACACCTTC
TRBV18	TRBJ1-5	.	16	.	CASSPMRDSTNQPQHF	TGTGCCAGCTCACCAATGCGTGACTCGACCAATCAGCCCCAGCATTTT
TRBV19	TRBJ2-5	.	12	few	CASSAWGETQYF	TGTGCCAGTAGCGCCTGGGGAGAGACCCAGTACTTC
TRBV4-1	TRBJ1-1	.	15	.	CASSQDEGSRTEAFF	TGCGCCAGCAGCCAAGATGAGGGCAGCCGCACTGAAGCTTTCTTT
TRBV4-2	TRBJ1-2	TRBD1	15	.	CASSQEQGEFYGYTF	TGTGCCAGCAGCCAAGAACAGGGGGAATTTTATGGCTACACCTTC
TRBV5-1	TRBJ1-1	.	14	once	CASSGEGRDTEAFF	TGCGCCAGCAGCGGGGAGGGGAGGGACACTGAAGCTTTCTTT
TRBV5-6	TRBJ1-2	.	12	.	CASIGRNYGYTF	TGTGCCAGCATCGGCAGGAACTATGGCTACACCTTC
TRBV5-1	TRBJ2-1	TRBD2	15	.	CASSPGGLARNEQFF	TGCGCCAGCAGTCCAGGGGGACTAGCCCGAAATGAGCAGTTCTTC
TRBV25-1	TRBJ2-3	.	12	.	CASSFLTDTQYF	TGTGCCAGCAGTTTCCTCACAGATACGCAGTATTTT
TRBV2	TRBJ1-1	TRBD1	14	.	CASDRDSYTPEAFF	TGTGCCAGCGACCGGGACAGCTATACACCTGAAGCTTTCTTT
TRBV27	TRBJ1-4	TRBD1	15	.	CASSPYRGNNEKLFF	TGTGCCAGCAGTCCTTACAGGGGTAATAATGAAAAACTGTTTTTT
TRBV4-1	TRBJ2-1	TRBD2	19	once	CASSQVAPPAGAGHNEQFF	TGCGCCAGCAGCCAAGTAGCCCCACCAGCGGGGGCGGGACACAATGAGCAGTTCTTC
TRBV29-1	TRBJ2-1	TRBD2	18	few	CSVEGGRSSGVSYNEQFF	TGCAGCGTTGAAGGGGGCAGGTCTAGCGGGGTTTCATACAATGAGCAGTTCTTC
TRBV11-2	TRBJ1-4	.	16	.	CASQPRADATNEKLFF	TGTGCCAGCCAACCAAGAGCTGATGCAACTAATGAAAAACTGTTTTTT
TRBV4-3	TRBJ2-3	TRBD2	17	.	CASSQETSGFGTDTQYF	TGCGCCAGCAGCCAAGAGACTAGCGGGTTTGGCACAGATACGCAGTATTTT
TRBV7-9	TRBJ1-2	.	14	.	CASSAGQGSYGYTF	TGTGCCAGCAGCGCTGGGCAGGGGAGCTATGGCTACACCTTC
TRBV2	TRBJ2-5	TRBD1	14	.	CASSEGQGAETQYF	TGTGCCAGCAGTGAGGGACAGGGTGCCGAGACCCAGTACTTC
TRBV7-9	TRBJ2-1	TRBD1	13	.	CASSLDRVHEQFF	TGTGCCAGCAGCTTGGACAGGGTCCATGAGCAGTTCTTC
TRBV27	TRBJ1-2	TRBD1	15	.	CASSQSTGGNYGYTF	TGTGCCAGCAGTCAATCGACAGGGGGGAACTATGGCTACACCTTC
TRBV5-6	TRBJ1-1	.	13	.	CASSLVPGAEAFF	TGTGCCAGCAGCTTGGTACCAGGGGCTGAAGCTTTCTTT
TRBV9	TRBJ2-1	.	19	.	CASSPPGGRKGLLSNEQFF	TGTGCCAGCAGCCCCCCAGGAGGGAGGAAGGGTTTACTTTCCAATGAGCAGTTCTTC
TRBV5-1	TRBJ2-3	TRBD2	15	.	CASSWGTTSTDTQYF	TGCGCCAGCAGCTGGGGGACTACGAGCACAGATACGCAGTATTTT
TRBV10-2	TRBJ1-1	.	11	.	CASKDQGRAFF	TGCGCCAGCAAAGATCAGGGACGGGCTTTCTTT
TRBV6-4	TRBJ2-1	TRBD2	15	.	CASSEGAGAPNEQFF	TGTGCCAGCAGTGAGGGAGCGGGGGCCCCCAATGAGCAGTTCTTC
TRBV9	TRBJ2-3	.	13	.	CASSVDRWDTQYF	TGTGCCAGCAGCGTAGACCGGTGGGATACGCAGTATTTT
TRBV4-3	TRBJ1-2	.	15	.	CASSQEMAGNYGYTF	TGCGCCAGCAGCCAAGAAATGGCAGGGAACTATGGCTACACCTTC
TRBV11-3	TRBJ2-7	TRBD1	15	.	CASSAAGTGAYEQYF	TGTGCCAGCAGCGCCGCCGGGACAGGGGCCTACGAGCAGTACTTC
TRBV9	TRBJ2-3	TRBD2	12	.	CASSGLAGTQYF	TGTGCCAGCAGCGGGTTAGCGGGAACGCAGTATTTT
TRBV11-1	TRBJ2-3	TRBD1	14	.	CASSFDRGSDTQYF	TGTGCCAGCAGCTTCGACAGGGGGTCAGATACGCAGTATTTT
TRBV6-5	TRBJ1-4	TRBD1	14	few	CASRRDRGIKKLFF	TGTGCCAGCAGACGCGACAGGGGAATAAAGAAACTGTTTTTT
TRBV30	TRBJ2-3	.	12	.	CAWSAVWGTQYF	TGTGCCTGGAGTGCGGTCTGGGGTACGCAGTATTTT
TRBV30	TRBJ1-1	.	11	few	CAWSVGVEAFF	TGTGCCTGGAGTGTAGGGGTCGAAGCTTTCTTT
TRBV4-1	TRBJ1-3	.	13	once	CASSQDLGGTIYF	TGCGCCAGCAGCCAAGATCTGGGAGGCACCATATATTTT